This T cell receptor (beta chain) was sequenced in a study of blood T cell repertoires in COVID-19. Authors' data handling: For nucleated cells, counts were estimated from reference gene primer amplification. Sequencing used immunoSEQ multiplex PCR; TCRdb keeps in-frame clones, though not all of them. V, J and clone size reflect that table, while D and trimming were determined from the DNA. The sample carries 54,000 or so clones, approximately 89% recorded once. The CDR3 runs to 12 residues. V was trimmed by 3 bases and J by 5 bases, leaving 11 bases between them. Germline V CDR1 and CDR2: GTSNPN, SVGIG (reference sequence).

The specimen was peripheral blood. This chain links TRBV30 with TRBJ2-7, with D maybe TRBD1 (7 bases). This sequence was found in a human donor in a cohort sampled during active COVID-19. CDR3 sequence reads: CAWSPGGHEQYF. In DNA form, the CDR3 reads TGTGCCTGGAGCCCAGGGGGGCACGAGCAGTACTTC.